This T cell receptor (beta chain) is from a study of regulatory T cells in long-lasting Graves disease. Study-level results: Gene preferences differed: TRBV28, TRBJ1-2, TRBJ2-5 in persistent cases.

Building the TCR beta libraries relied on iRepertoire HTBI primers, and CDR3 regions underwent Arm-PCR. TCRdb reanalysed the multiplex PCR reads using MiXCR and keeps one entry per CDR3 protein. The table lists approximately 400,000 distinct CDR3 sequences, around 16% of them singletons. This clonotype was detected ten times or more. Its specificity is not known. The CDR3 runs to 14 residues. Germline V CDR1 and CDR2: MDHEN, SYDVKM. J lost 7 bases, V lost 6 bases, and 8 bases had no gene match. The time point here: newly diagnosed GD, antithyroid drugs for less than 3 months. PBMCs were the source of the RNA used for TCR sequencing. By American Thyroid Association guidelines, Graves' disease was diagnosed in the cohort.

Sequencing was performed on peripheral blood mononuclear cells (PBMCs), taken at new diagnosis, from a patient treated with antithyroid drugs. This sequence joins TRBV28 and TRBJ2-2; 7 bases are shared with TRBD2. The sequence came from a female donor with Graves disease. CDR3 region: CASRGGSSIGELFF. DNA of the CDR3: TGTGCCAGCAGAGGCGGGAGTTCAATCGGGGAGCTGTTTTTT. Complete variable domain (other parts from reference TRBV28 and TRBJ2-2): DVKVTQSSRYLVKRTGEKVFLECVQDMDHENMFWYRQDPGLGLRLIYFSYDVKMKEKGDIPEGYSVSREKKERFSLILESASTNQTSMYLCASRGGSSIGELFFGEGSRLTVL.